Listed below are T cell receptor beta chains from one sample, sequenced in a study of blood T cell repertoires in COVID-19. Sequencing was performed with immunoSEQ multiplex PCR; in TCRdb, only in-frame clones are kept and a portion is missing. The table lists approximately 50,000 clones, roughly 78% of them singletons. Sequenced input: peripheral blood. Receptors were obtained from a man in his sixties or seventies with acute or convalescent COVID-19. Both conserved end residues are part of each CDR3. A D gene is named only where the DNA matches it firmly. A row's size may be missing; if present it is once, few, many or a size class.

clone size	D gene	V gene	J gene	CDR3 protein	CDR3 DNA
NA	TRBD1	TRBV7-9	TRBJ2-2	CASSLSAGGETGELFF	TGTGCCAGCAGCTTATCGGCAGGGGGCGAAACCGGGGAGCTGTTTTTT
NA	NA	TRBV7-9	TRBJ2-7	CASSPDFGEQYF	TGTGCCAGCAGCCCTGACTTTGGCGAGCAGTACTTC
NA	TRBD2	TRBV6-1	TRBJ2-5	CASSEQRSGGPQETQYF	TGTGCCAGCAGTGAGCAAAGGTCGGGGGGGCCTCAAGAGACCCAGTACTTC
few	NA	TRBV19	TRBJ1-6	CASKVDQRQGWSPLHF	TGTGCCAGCAAAGTCGATCAGAGGCAGGGGTGGTCACCCCTCCACTTT
NA	NA	TRBV6-5	TRBJ1-2	CASSNLVQGGYTF	TGTGCCAGCAGTAACCTGGTTCAGGGTGGCTACACCTTC
NA	NA	TRBV3-1/TRBV3-2	TRBJ2-5	CASSPGVQETQYF	TGTGCCAGCAGCCCGGGGGTTCAAGAGACCCAGTACTTC
NA	NA	TRBV3-1/TRBV3-2	TRBJ1-6	CASRSGTLWDSPLHF	TGTGCCAGCAGGAGCGGGACCCTTTGGGATTCACCCCTCCACTTT
NA	TRBD1	TRBV19	TRBJ2-3	CASSSPGTGVYRDTQYF	TGTGCCAGTAGTAGCCCAGGGACAGGCGTTTATAGAGATACGCAGTATTTT
NA	TRBD1	TRBV6-5	TRBJ1-2	CASSYQAGTGEGYTF	TGTGCCAGCAGTTACCAAGCCGGGACAGGGGAGGGCTACACCTTC
NA	TRBD2	TRBV30	TRBJ2-7	CAWSIGTTYEQYF	TGTGCCTGGAGTATCGGGACTACCTACGAGCAGTACTTC
NA	TRBD1	TRBV27	TRBJ1-2	CASSSPGQGAQKRGYTF	TGTGCCAGCAGTTCACCGGGACAGGGGGCGCAAAAGAGGGGCTACACCTTC
NA	TRBD2	TRBV19	TRBJ2-1	CASSILAGGNEQFF	TGTGCCAGTAGTATTCTAGCGGGGGGCAATGAGCAGTTCTTC
NA	NA	TRBV5-1	TRBJ2-5	CASSLGAVSQETQYF	TGCGCCAGCAGCTTGGGGGCAGTCTCCCAAGAGACCCAGTACTTC
NA	NA	TRBV11-3	TRBJ2-3	CASSSPGAQDTQYF	TGTGCCAGCAGCTCGCCGGGAGCGCAAGATACGCAGTATTTT
NA	TRBD2	TRBV5-1	TRBJ2-5	CASSPRTSGIGETQYF	TGCGCCAGCAGCCCCCGGACTAGCGGGATAGGGGAGACCCAGTACTTC
NA	NA	TRBV18	TRBJ2-1	CASSPPGGADEQFF	TGTGCCAGCTCACCCCCCGGAGGGGCCGATGAGCAGTTCTTC
NA	TRBD2	TRBV2	TRBJ2-7	CASSLAGSYEQYF	TGTGCCAGCAGCCTAGCGGGATCCTACGAGCAGTACTTC
once	NA	TRBV5-1	TRBJ2-5	CASSLASLDSQETQYF	TGCGCCAGCAGCTTGGCCTCATTGGACAGCCAAGAGACCCAGTACTTC
NA	TRBD1	TRBV5-1	TRBJ1-3	CASQGDSSGNTIYF	TGCGCCAGCCAGGGGGACAGCTCTGGAAACACCATATATTTT
NA	NA	TRBV7-9	TRBJ2-1	CASSLLRTEHFFF	TGTGCCAGCAGCCTCCTCCGAACAGAGCACTTTTTCTTC
NA	NA	TRBV7-2	TRBJ2-5	CASSPPRGETQYF	TGTGCCAGCAGCCCCCCCCGGGGAGAGACCCAGTACTTC
NA	NA	TRBV5-1	TRBJ2-5	CASSSTAQETQYF	TGCGCCAGCAGTTCGACTGCCCAAGAGACCCAGTACTTC
NA	TRBD1	TRBV19	TRBJ2-3	CASSIRQGRTDTQYF	TGTGCCAGTAGTATCCGACAGGGGCGGACAGATACGCAGTATTTT
NA	NA	TRBV10-3	TRBJ1-1	CAISDKGGTEAFF	TGTGCCATCAGTGATAAGGGAGGCACTGAAGCTTTCTTT
NA	TRBD1	TRBV5-1	TRBJ1-4	CASRTGENEKLFF	TGCGCCAGTAGGACAGGGGAGAATGAAAAACTGTTTTTT
NA	NA	TRBV5-1	TRBJ2-2	CASSPGAITNTGELFF	TGCGCCAGCAGTCCGGGAGCTATCACGAACACCGGGGAGCTGTTTTTT
NA	NA	TRBV4-1	TRBJ2-5	CASSQNGGLGTQYF	TGCGCCAGCAGCCAGAACGGGGGATTGGGGACCCAGTACTTC
NA	NA	TRBV6-2/TRBV6-3	TRBJ2-1	CASSKRIANEQFF	TGTGCCAGCAGTAAGCGGATCGCCAATGAGCAGTTCTTC
NA	TRBD2	TRBV7-2	TRBJ2-7	CASSVGLAGVEQYF	TGTGCCAGCAGCGTGGGACTAGCGGGAGTCGAGCAGTACTTC
NA	TRBD1	TRBV5-5	TRBJ2-5	CASSLDTGVGGQETQYF	TGTGCCAGCAGCCTGGATACAGGGGTAGGTGGTCAAGAGACCCAGTACTTC
few	NA	TRBV7-9	TRBJ2-7	CASSLALGDNEQYF	TGTGCCAGCAGCTTAGCGCTAGGGGATAACGAGCAGTACTTC
few	NA	TRBV7-2	TRBJ1-6	CASSLEQGYNSPLHF	TGTGCCAGCAGCTTAGAACAGGGTTACAATTCACCCCTCCACTTT
once	TRBD1	TRBV5-1	TRBJ1-5	CASSTGQGDQPQHF	TGCGCCAGCAGCACGGGACAGGGAGATCAGCCCCAGCATTTT
NA	TRBD1	TRBV2	TRBJ1-2	CASSEGLTGGGGYTF	TGTGCCAGCAGTGAAGGCCTAACAGGGGGAGGTGGCTACACCTTC
few	TRBD1	TRBV28	TRBJ1-2	CASRLNRGADGYTF	TGTGCCAGCAGGCTTAACAGGGGGGCGGACGGCTACACCTTC
NA	NA	TRBV19	TRBJ1-4	CACGGWTNEKLFF	TGTGCCTGCGGGGGGTGGACTAATGAAAAACTGTTTTTT
few	TRBD2	TRBV10-3	TRBJ2-7	CAISNQAGANHEQYF	TGTGCCATCAGTAACCAAGCGGGAGCCAACCACGAGCAGTACTTC
NA	NA	TRBV19	TRBJ1-2	CASSIVGVNYGYTF	TGTGCCAGTAGTATCGTGGGAGTAAACTATGGCTACACCTTC
few	TRBD1	TRBV2	TRBJ1-2	CATVLSNRGHGYTF	TGTGCCACCGTATTGAGTAACAGGGGGCACGGCTACACCTTC
NA	NA	TRBV2	TRBJ1-4	CAGGRREKLFF	TGTGCCGGTGGACGGAGGGAAAAACTGTTTTTT
NA	TRBD1	TRBV19	TRBJ2-1	CASSPRDRDEQFF	TGTGCCAGTAGCCCCCGGGACAGGGATGAGCAGTTCTTC
NA	NA	TRBV3-1/TRBV3-2	TRBJ1-2	CASSFRVGGYTF	TGTGCCAGCAGCTTCAGGGTAGGGGGCTACACCTTC
once	NA	TRBV9	TRBJ1-4	CASSSGIIRSNEKLFF	TGTGCCAGCAGCTCAGGGATTATACGAAGTAATGAAAAACTGTTTTTT
few	TRBD1	TRBV27	TRBJ1-5	CASRQGTQPQHF	TGTGCCAGCAGACAGGGGACTCAGCCCCAGCATTTT
NA	NA	TRBV28	TRBJ1-1	CASSPWGTGSTEAFF	TGTGCCAGCAGTCCGTGGGGCACAGGGAGCACTGAAGCTTTCTTT
NA	TRBD2	TRBV4-3	TRBJ2-3	CASSQSRTSGRTTQYF	TGCGCCAGCAGCCAATCCCGTACTAGCGGGAGAACGACGCAGTATTTT